Below, one TCR beta chain is given with its context. The antigen is undetermined. Each CDR3 protein gets one entry after TCRdb re-called the RT-PCR reads with MiXCR. The sample consists of 500,000 to 750,000 distinct CDR3 sequences, roughly 15% of them appearing once. The sample originates from a study of response to subunit inactivated influenza vaccine. Findings of the study overall: With each seasonal influenza vaccination, the authors suggested, few new T cells are recruited.

CDR1 is SGHRS, CDR2 YFSETQ, per germline. The CDR3 consists of 16 residues. Trimming took off 0 bases at V and 2 bases at J, with 15 bases between the two ends. The rearrangement joins TRBV5-1 to TRBJ2-7; D might be TRBD1 (6 bases). This material consisted of PBMCs from blood, taken about 12 days after vaccination. The TCR comes from a man aged 50 to 60 who received an inactivated influenza vaccine. CDR3 sequence reads: CASSLATRGFPYEQYF. CDR3 nucleotide sequence: TGCGCCAGCAGCTTGGCGACCAGGGGTTTCCCCTACGAGCAGTACTTC.